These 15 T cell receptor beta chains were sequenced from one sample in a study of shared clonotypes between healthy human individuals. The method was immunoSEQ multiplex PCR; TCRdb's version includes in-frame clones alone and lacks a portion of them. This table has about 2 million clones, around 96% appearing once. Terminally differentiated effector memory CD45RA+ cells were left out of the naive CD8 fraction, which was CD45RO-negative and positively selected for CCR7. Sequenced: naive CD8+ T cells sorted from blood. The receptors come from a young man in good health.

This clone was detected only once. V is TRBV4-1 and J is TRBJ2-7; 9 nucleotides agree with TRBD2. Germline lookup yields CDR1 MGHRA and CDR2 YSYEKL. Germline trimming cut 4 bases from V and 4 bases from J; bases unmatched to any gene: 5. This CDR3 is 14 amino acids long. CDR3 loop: CASSPGSGSYEQYF. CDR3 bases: TGCGCCAGCAGCCCAGGTAGCGGGAGTTACGAGCAGTACTTC.

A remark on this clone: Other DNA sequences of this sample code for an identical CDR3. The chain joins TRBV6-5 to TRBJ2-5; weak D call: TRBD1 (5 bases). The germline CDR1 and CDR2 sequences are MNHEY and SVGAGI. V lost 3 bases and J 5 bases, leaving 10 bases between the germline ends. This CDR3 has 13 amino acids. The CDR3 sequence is CASSYDSEETQYF. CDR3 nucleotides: TGTGCCAGCAGTTATGACAGTGAGGAGACCCAGTACTTC.

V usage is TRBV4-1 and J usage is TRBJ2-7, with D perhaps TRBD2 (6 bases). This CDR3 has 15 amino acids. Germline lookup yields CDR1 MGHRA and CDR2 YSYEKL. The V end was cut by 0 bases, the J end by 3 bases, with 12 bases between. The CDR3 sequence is CASSQDPGAYYEQYF. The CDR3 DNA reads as TGCGCCAGCAGCCAAGATCCGGGAGCCTACTACGAGCAGTACTTC.

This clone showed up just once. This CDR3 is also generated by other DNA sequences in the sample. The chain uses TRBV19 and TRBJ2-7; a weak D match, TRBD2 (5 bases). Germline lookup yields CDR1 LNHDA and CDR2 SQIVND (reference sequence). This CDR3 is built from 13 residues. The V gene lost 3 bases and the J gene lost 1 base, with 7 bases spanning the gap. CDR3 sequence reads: CASSMTGSYEQYF. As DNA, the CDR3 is TGTGCCAGTAGTATGACGGGATCCTACGAGCAGTACTTC.

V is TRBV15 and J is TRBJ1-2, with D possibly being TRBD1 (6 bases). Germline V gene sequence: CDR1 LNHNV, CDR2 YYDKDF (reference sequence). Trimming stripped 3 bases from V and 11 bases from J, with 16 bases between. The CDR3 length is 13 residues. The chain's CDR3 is CATSRDRSEEYTF. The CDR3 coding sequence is TGTGCCACCAGCAGGGACAGATCGGAAGAATACACCTTC.

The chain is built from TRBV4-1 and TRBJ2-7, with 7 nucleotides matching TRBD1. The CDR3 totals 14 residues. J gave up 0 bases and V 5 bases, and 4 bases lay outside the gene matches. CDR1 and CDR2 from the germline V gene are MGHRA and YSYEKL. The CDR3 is CASSEQGSSYEQYF. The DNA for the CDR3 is TGCGCCAGCAGCGAACAGGGGAGCTCCTACGAGCAGTACTTC.

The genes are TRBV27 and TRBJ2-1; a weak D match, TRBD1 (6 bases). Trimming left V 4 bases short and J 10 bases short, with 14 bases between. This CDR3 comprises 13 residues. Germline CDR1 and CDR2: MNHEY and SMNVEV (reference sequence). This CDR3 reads CASSWGLGAEQFF. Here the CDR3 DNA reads TGTGCCAGCAGTTGGGGTTTGGGGGCCGAGCAGTTCTTC.

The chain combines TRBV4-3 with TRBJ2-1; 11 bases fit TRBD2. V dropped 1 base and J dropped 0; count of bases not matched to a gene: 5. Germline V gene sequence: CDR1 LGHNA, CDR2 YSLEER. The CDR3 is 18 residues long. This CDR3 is CASSQATSGISSYNEQFF. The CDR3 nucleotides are TGCGCCAGCAGCCAAGCGACTAGCGGGATAAGCTCCTACAATGAGCAGTTCTTC.

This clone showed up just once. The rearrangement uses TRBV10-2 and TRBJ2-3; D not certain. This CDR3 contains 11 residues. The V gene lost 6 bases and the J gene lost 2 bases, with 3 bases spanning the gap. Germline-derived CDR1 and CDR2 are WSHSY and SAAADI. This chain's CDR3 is CASRITDTQYF. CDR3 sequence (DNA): TGCGCCAGCAGAATCACAGATACGCAGTATTTT.

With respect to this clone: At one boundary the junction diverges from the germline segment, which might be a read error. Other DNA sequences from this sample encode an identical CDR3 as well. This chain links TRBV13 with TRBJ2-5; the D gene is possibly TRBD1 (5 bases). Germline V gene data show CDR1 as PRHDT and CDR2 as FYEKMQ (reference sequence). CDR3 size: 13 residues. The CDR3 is CASSLDSQETQYF. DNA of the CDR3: TGTGCCAGCAGTTTAGACAGCCAAGAGACCCAGTACTTC.

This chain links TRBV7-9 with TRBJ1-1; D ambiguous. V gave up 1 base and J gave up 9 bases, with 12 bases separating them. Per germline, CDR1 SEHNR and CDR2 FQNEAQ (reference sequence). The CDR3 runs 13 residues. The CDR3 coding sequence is TGTGCCAGCAGCTTAGTGTCCGCCCGGCAAGCTTTCTTT. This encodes CASSLVSARQAFF.

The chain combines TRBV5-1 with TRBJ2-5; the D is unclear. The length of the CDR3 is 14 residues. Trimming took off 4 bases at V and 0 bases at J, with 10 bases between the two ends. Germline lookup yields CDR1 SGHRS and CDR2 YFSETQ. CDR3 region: CASSPNRYQETQYF. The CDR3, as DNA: TGCGCCAGCAGCCCCAACCGGTACCAAGAGACCCAGTACTTC.

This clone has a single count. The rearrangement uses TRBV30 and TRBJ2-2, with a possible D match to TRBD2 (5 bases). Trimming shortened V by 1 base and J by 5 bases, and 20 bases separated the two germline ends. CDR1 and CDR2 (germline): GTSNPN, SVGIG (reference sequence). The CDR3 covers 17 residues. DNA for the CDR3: TGTGCCTGGAGTGACGATTTGATACTTCGGAGGACCGGGGAGCTGTTTTTT. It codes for CAWSDDLILRRTGELFF.

The CDR3 nucleotides read TGCAGCGTTGGGTTGGTTTCGGGCATCCCCTCCTACGAGCAGTACTTC. Translated, it gives CSVGLVSGIPSYEQYF. This chain uses TRBV29-1 with TRBJ2-7; D is undetermined. CDR3 length equals 16 residues. Trimming took 4 bases from V and 0 from J, leaving 19 bases between them. Germline loops: CDR1 SQVTM, CDR2 ANQGSEA.

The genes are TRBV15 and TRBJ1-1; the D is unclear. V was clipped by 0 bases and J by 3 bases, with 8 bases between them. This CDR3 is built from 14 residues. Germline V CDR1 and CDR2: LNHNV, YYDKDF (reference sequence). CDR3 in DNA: TGTGCCACCAGCAGAGATGCCTGGGACACTGAAGCTTTCTTT. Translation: CATSRDAWDTEAFF.